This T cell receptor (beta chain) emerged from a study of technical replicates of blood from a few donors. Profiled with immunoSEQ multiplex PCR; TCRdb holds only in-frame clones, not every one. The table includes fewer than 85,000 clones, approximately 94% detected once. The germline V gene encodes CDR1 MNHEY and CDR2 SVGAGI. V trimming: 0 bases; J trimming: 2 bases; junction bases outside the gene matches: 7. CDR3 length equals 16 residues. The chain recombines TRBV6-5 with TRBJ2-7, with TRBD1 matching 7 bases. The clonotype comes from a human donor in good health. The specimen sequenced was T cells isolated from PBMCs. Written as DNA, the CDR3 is TGTGCCAGCAGTTACTCAGTCGGGCAGGGGGCCTACGAGCAGTACTTC. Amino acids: CASSYSVGQGAYEQYF.